This entry features one T cell receptor (beta chain) sequence. Its antigen is not known. The entry originates in a study of T cell clones after liver transplantation. Study-level information: TCRbeta sequencing after a pre-transplant mixed lymphocyte reaction identified graft-donor-reactive clones, later tracked in post-transplant blood. Third-party-reactive TCRbeta sequences from pre-transplant mixed lymphocyte reactions served as antigen-independent comparators.

Study-level findings and limits: Graft donor-reactive T cells may have migrated into the graft rather than being deleted. Compared with third party-reactive sequences, donor-reactive ones declined more, independent of withdrawal success.

Only in-frame clones appear in the TCRdb table, and some are missing; sequencing was by immunoSEQ multiplex PCR. Seen here are approximately 75,000 clones, about 80% observed once, and the top ten hold 0.65% to 0.85%. CDR3 length equals 15 residues. Germline CDR1 and CDR2: SGHRS and YFSETQ. The ends lost 2 bases at V and 0 bases at J; junction bases unmatched: 5. The input for sequencing was CD4+ T cells from blood, taken 12 months after liver transplant. This sequence joins TRBV5-1 and TRBJ2-7, with 7 bases that match TRBD1. This TCR came from a human patient who received a liver transplant. Some T cells may have originated in the graft donor. The CDR3 nucleotides read TGCGCCAGCAGCTTCGGACAGGTCCCCTCCTACGAGCAGTACTTC. Translating gives CASSFGQVPSYEQYF.